This T cell receptor beta chain is drawn from a study of tumor-infiltrating lymphocytes in localized non-small cell lung cancer. Sequencing was performed with immunoSEQ multiplex PCR; in TCRdb, only in-frame clones are kept and a portion is missing. The sample records about 15,000 clones, 80% to 90% being singletons. The germline V and J ends were trimmed by 5 bases and 4 bases, with 14 bases remaining between them. The CDR3 has 15 amino acids. The germline CDR1 and CDR2 sequences are SGHTA and FQGNSA. This sequence was found in a human donor with non-small cell lung cancer. The source material was lung tumor tissue. The chain joins TRBV7-2 to TRBJ2-2; no clear D gene. The CDR3 DNA reads TGTGCCAGCAGCCCCTTAACCTCGGGCACCGGGGAGCTGTTTTTT. It is translated as CASSPLTSGTGELFF.